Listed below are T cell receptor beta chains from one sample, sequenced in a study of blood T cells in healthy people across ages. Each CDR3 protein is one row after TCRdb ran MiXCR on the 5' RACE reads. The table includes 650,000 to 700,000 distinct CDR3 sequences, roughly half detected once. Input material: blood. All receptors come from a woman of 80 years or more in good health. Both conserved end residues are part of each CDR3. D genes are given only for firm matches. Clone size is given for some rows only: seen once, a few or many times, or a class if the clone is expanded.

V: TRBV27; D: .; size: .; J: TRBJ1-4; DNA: TGTGCCAGCAGTTCCGGGACTAGCTCTGAAAAACTGTTTTTT; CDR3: CASSSGTSSEKLFF
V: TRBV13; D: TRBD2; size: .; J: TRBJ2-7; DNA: TGTGCCAGCAGCTCCATGACTAGCGGGAGGGACGAGCAGTACTTC; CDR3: CASSSMTSGRDEQYF
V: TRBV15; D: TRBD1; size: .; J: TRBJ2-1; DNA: TGTGCCACCAGCAGAGATCTGAGGACAGGATCCCGGAATGAGCAGTTCTTC; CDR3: CATSRDLRTGSRNEQFF
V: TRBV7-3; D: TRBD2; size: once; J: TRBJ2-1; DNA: TGTGCCAGCAGCTCGACTAGCGGGCGAGCAGAGTTCTTC; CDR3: CASSSTSGRAEFF
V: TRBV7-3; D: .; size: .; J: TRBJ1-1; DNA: TGTGCCAGCAGCTGCAGGGACAACACCGAGGCTTTCTTT; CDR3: CASSCRDNTEAFF
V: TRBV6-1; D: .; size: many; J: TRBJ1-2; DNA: TGTGCCAGCAGTGAACAGGGCTATGGCTACACCTTC; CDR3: CASSEQGYGYTF
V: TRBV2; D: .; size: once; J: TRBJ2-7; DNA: TGTGCCAGCAGTGTGCAGGGATCAGACTACGAGCAGTACTTC; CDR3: CASSVQGSDYEQYF
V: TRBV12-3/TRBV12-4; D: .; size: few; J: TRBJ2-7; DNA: TGTGCCAGCAGCTCCAGGGCCTACCTTGACTACGAGCAGTACTTC; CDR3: CASSSRAYLDYEQYF
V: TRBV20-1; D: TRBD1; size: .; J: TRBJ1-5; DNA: TGCAGTGCTGAGGGGAACAGGGGGCGGCAGCCCCAGCATTTT; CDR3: CSAEGNRGRQPQHF
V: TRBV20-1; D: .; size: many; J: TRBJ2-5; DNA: TGCAGTGCTAGAGAAAATCAAGAGACCCAGTACTTC; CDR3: CSARENQETQYF
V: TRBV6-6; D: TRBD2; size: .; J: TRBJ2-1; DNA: TGTGCCAGCAGTGGACTAGCGGGAGGCCACAATGAGCAGTTCTTC; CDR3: CASSGLAGGHNEQFF
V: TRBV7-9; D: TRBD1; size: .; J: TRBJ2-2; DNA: TGTGCCAGCAGCCGGGGACAGTCGGACACCGGGGAGCTGTTTTTT; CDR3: CASSRGQSDTGELFF
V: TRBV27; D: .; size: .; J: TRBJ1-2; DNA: TGTGCCTGCAGTCCCGGACAGCGGGCTTATGGCTACACCTTC; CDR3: CACSPGQRAYGYTF
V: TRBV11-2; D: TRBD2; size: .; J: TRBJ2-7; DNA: TGTGCCAGCAGCCCTGGACTAGCTTGGGACAATGAGCAGTACTTC; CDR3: CASSPGLAWDNEQYF
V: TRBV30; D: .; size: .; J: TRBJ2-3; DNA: TGTGCCTGGAGTGGTGTTTTGGGACTCACAGATACGCAGTATTTT; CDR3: CAWSGVLGLTDTQYF
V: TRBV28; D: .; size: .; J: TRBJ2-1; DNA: TGTGCCAGCAGTTCCAAGGGCGCGAGCTCCTACAATGAGCAGTTCTTC; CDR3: CASSSKGASSYNEQFF